The clone carrying this T cell receptor (beta chain) was recorded many times. What it binds is not known. This sample stems from a study of early T cells in non-severe SARS-CoV-2 infection. General study findings and limits: CD4 and private specificities were missed by VDJdb matching, which favored anti-spike CD8 responses.

From the 5' RACE reads, TCRdb called clonotypes with MiXCR, one entry per CDR3 protein. The sample holds about 55,000 distinct CDR3 sequences, around 6.6% seen once. This CDR3 spans 14 amino acids. V gave up 7 bases and J gave up 5 bases; unmatched junction bases: 6. Germline V gene lookup returns CDR1 MDHEN and CDR2 SYDVKM. Sequences were derived from whole blood, sampled at baseline. The chain carries TRBV28 and TRBJ2-2; 8 nucleotides align to TRBD2. The sequence was collected from an adult who was a healthcare worker with PCR-confirmed SARS-CoV-2 infection or an uninfected control (not recorded which). CDR3 bases: TGTGCCAGCACCCTAAGCGGGGGTACCGGGGAGCTGTTTTTT. Residues: CASTLSGGTGELFF.